The 26 T cell receptor beta chains below all came from one sample that was sequenced in a study of CD8 T cells in ankylosing spondylitis. Study conclusions and caveats: Blood of patients with ankylosing spondylitis appeared to be characterized by a TCR beta motif of about eight highly homologous variants.

From the 5' RACE reads, TCRdb called clonotypes with MiXCR, one entry per CDR3 protein. The sample records approximately 540,000 distinct CDR3 sequences, about 13% being singletons. Antigen specificity for these receptors is unknown. Sequenced: blood, either unsorted or a sorted T cell fraction (not recorded which). The origin of the receptors is a male donor with ankylosing spondylitis.

There are a few counts of this clonotype. The chain recombines TRBV11-2 with TRBJ2-1; D not certain. Germline lookup yields CDR1 SGHAT and CDR2 FQNNGV. The germline V and J ends were trimmed by 7 bases and 6 bases, with 16 bases remaining between them. CDR3 length equals 14 residues. This CDR3 is CASTPQVYLNEQFF. Written as DNA, the CDR3 is TGTGCCAGCACCCCCCAGGTGTACCTCAATGAGCAGTTCTTC.

The gene calls are TRBV15 and TRBJ2-2; a possible D gene is TRBD2 (7 bases). V was cut by 4 bases and J by 4 bases, with 13 bases left in between. This CDR3 contains 15 residues. Looked up from germline, CDR1 is LNHNV and CDR2 is YYDKDF (reference sequence). The CDR3 sequence is CATSKPRGGTGELFF. For the CDR3, the DNA is TGTGCCACCAGCAAACCTAGGGGGGGCACCGGGGAGCTGTTTTTT.

This chain connects TRBV6-5 to TRBJ1-1; no firm D call. Per the germline V gene, CDR1 is MNHEY and CDR2 is SVGAGI. The CDR3 runs 15 residues. V was cut by 0 bases and J by 4 bases, with 12 bases left in between. This CDR3 reads CASSYSWTSGTEAFF. The CDR3 bases are TGTGCCAGCAGTTACTCGTGGACGTCGGGCACTGAAGCTTTCTTT.

The rearrangement uses TRBV20-1 and TRBJ2-7; a possible D gene is TRBD2 (6 bases). CDR1 DFQATT and CDR2 SNEGSKA come from the germline V gene (reference sequence). Trimming left V 5 bases short and J 3 bases short, with 14 bases between. This CDR3 comprises 13 residues. CDR3 DNA sequence: TGCAGTGCTTGGGACTCCCGACTCTACGAGCAGTACTTC. Translation gives CSAWDSRLYEQYF.

This chain links TRBV20-1 with TRBJ2-5; tentative D call: TRBD2 (5 bases). V shed 8 bases and J shed 9 bases, with 13 bases lying between them. CDR3 size: 10 residues. In germline, CDR1 is DFQATT, CDR2 SNEGSKA (reference sequence). The CDR3 DNA follows: TGCAGTCCCGACTCGGGGTCCCAGTACTTC. Encoded protein: CSPDSGSQYF.

Written as DNA, the CDR3 is TGCAGTGCTAGAGGATTCCCAAAGACTAGCGGGAGGGTGGCAGATACGCAGTATTTT. It codes for CSARGFPKTSGRVADTQYF. This sequence joins TRBV20-1 and TRBJ2-3; TRBD2 aligns across 14 bases. CDR1 DFQATT and CDR2 SNEGSKA come from the germline V gene (reference sequence). The CDR3 loop spans 19 amino acids. Trimming at V came to 1 base and at J to 4 bases, leaving 13 bases not matched to a gene.

The rearrangement links TRBV10-2 to TRBJ1-1; D not resolved. Germline V gives CDR1 WSHSY, CDR2 SAAADI. CDR3 length: 13 residues. Trimming shortened V by 2 bases and J by 4 bases, and 8 bases separated the two germline ends. CDR3 sequence (DNA): TGCGCCAGCAGTGAGAGGCAGATCACTGAAGCTTTCTTT. It yields the protein CASSERQITEAFF.

The chain uses TRBV14 and TRBJ1-6; D is uncertain. Germline-derived CDR1 and CDR2 are SGHDN and FVKESK. Trimming took 4 bases from V and 7 from J, leaving 14 bases between them. The CDR3 is made up of 15 amino acids. CDR3 in amino acids: CASSLGLSQNSPLHF. CDR3 nucleotide sequence: TGTGCCAGCAGCCTAGGACTCTCGCAGAATTCACCCCTCCACTTT.

This chain links TRBV20-1 with TRBJ2-3, with D uncertain. Germline CDR1 is DFQATT and CDR2 is SNEGSKA (reference sequence). V was cut by 6 bases and J by 9 bases, with 13 bases left in between. The CDR3 spans 11 residues. CDR3 sequence reads: CSAVVAPTQYF. The CDR3 DNA follows: TGCAGTGCAGTGGTAGCCCCCACGCAGTATTTT.

The chain recombines TRBV25-1 with TRBJ2-5, with D perhaps matching TRBD1 or TRBD2 (5 bases each). Germline CDR1 MGHDK, CDR2 SYGVNS. The CDR3 consists of 16 residues. Trimming took 0 bases from V and 0 from J, leaving 11 bases between them. Written as DNA, the CDR3 is TGTGCCAGCAGTGAATATCGGGGCAGGGACCAAGAGACCCAGTACTTC. Encoded protein: CASSEYRGRDQETQYF.

This clonotype appeared a few times. V gene TRBV2 combines with J gene TRBJ2-7; no definite D call. In germline, CDR1 is SNHLY, CDR2 FYNNEI. Trimming took 1 base from V and 5 from J, leaving 6 bases between them. CDR3 length: 12 residues. The CDR3 DNA reads TGTGCCAGCAGTGAAGTTTACCACGAGCAGTACTTC. Translating it yields CASSEVYHEQYF.

The chain is built from TRBV5-1 and TRBJ2-5, with TRBD1 identical over 9 bases. The germline CDR1 and CDR2 sequences are SGHRS and YFSETQ. V gave up 4 bases and J gave up 0 bases; unmatched junction bases: 7. The CDR3 runs 16 residues. This CDR3 is CASSQLGTGNQETQYF. The DNA of the CDR3 is TGCGCCAGCAGCCAGCTAGGGACAGGGAACCAAGAGACCCAGTACTTC.

The CDR3 DNA sequence: TGTGCCAGCAGCCACAGGCAGTACCAAGAGACCCAGTACTTC. Its translation is CASSHRQYQETQYF. The chain couples TRBV11-2 to TRBJ2-5; tentative D call: TRBD1 (5 bases). The CDR3 has 14 residues. V lost 5 bases and J lost 0, with 10 bases in between. Germline loops: CDR1 SGHAT, CDR2 FQNNGV.

This clonotype was seen a few times. The chain is built from TRBV27 and TRBJ1-3; tentative D call: TRBD1 (6 bases). V lost 2 bases to trimming and J lost 4 bases, with 21 bases between them. CDR1 is MNHEY and CDR2 is SMNVEV in the germline V gene (reference sequence). The CDR3 loop spans 18 amino acids. This CDR3 reads CASSLRFTLQGPGNTIYF. CDR3 nucleotides: TGTGCCAGCAGTTTAAGGTTTACTTTACAGGGACCCGGAAACACCATATATTTT.

The J gene is TRBJ1-5, the V gene TRBV29-1; the match to TRBD1 covers 8 bases. Germline V gene lookup returns CDR1 SQVTM and CDR2 ANQGSEA. Germline trimming cut 4 bases from V and 4 bases from J; bases unmatched to any gene: 6. This CDR3 comprises 14 residues. CDR3 loop: CSVGSGTGNQPQHF. As DNA, the CDR3 is TGCAGCGTTGGGTCCGGGACAGGAAATCAGCCCCAGCATTTT.

This clonotype showed up many times. The rearrangement links TRBV29-1 to TRBJ1-1, with a tentative D call TRBD1 (5 bases). V lost 8 bases and J lost 0, with 19 bases in between. The CDR3 has 15 residues. Per the germline V gene, CDR1 is SQVTM and CDR2 is ANQGSEA. CDR3 residues: CSTRAGWGMNTEAFF. The CDR3 coding sequence is TGCAGCACCCGCGCGGGTTGGGGGATGAACACTGAAGCTTTCTTT.

There are a few counts of this clonotype. This rearrangement joins TRBV20-1 to TRBJ1-1; D might be TRBD1 (5 bases). Trimming left V 4 bases short and J 1 base short, with 10 bases between. CDR3 length: 13 amino acids. Germline values: CDR1 DFQATT, CDR2 SNEGSKA (reference sequence). CDR3 nucleotide sequence: TGCAGTGCTACCGGGACGTCGAACACTGAAGCTTTCTTT. Translated: CSATGTSNTEAFF.

This clonotype turned up a few times. V gene TRBV5-1 combines with J gene TRBJ2-2; 10 bases fit TRBD2. The CDR3 consists of 17 residues. Germline V lookup: CDR1 SGHRS, CDR2 YFSETQ. V was pared by 2 bases and J by 2 bases, with 6 bases of the junction left unmatched. The CDR3 bases are TGCGCCAGCAGCTTCGGTAGCGGGAGGCCTAACACCGGGGAGCTGTTTTTT. Encoded protein: CASSFGSGRPNTGELFF.

This clonotype was counted many times. The V call is TRBV20-1, the J call TRBJ2-1, with TRBD2 as a possible D gene (5 bases). Germline V gene lookup returns CDR1 DFQATT and CDR2 SNEGSKA (reference sequence). The CDR3 covers 11 residues. V was cut by 7 bases and J by 10 bases, with 14 bases left in between. The CDR3 reads CSGLLSGEQFF. CDR3 nucleotides: TGCAGTGGACTACTCTCTGGCGAGCAGTTCTTC.

This clonotype has only a few counts. V and J are TRBV3-1 and TRBJ2-5; TRBD2 agrees at 10 bases. The ends lost 6 bases at V and 1 base at J; junction bases unmatched: 8. From germline, CDR1 is LGHDT and CDR2 YNNKEL (reference sequence). The CDR3 runs to 16 residues. The CDR3, as DNA: TGTGCCAGCAGTTTTGGACTAGCGGATCCCCAAGAGACCCAGTACTTC. It is translated as CASSFGLADPQETQYF.

V usage is TRBV20-1 and J usage is TRBJ2-5; D unresolved. Germline assignment: CDR1 DFQATT and CDR2 SNEGSKA (reference sequence). V was pared by 5 bases and J by 1 base, with 8 bases between. CDR3 length equals 12 residues. The CDR3 region is CSAWVAQETQYF. The CDR3 bases are TGCAGTGCTTGGGTGGCCCAAGAGACCCAGTACTTC.

This clonotype showed up many times. J is TRBJ1-1 and V is TRBV12-3 or TRBV12-4; D might be TRBD1 (5 bases). This CDR3 has 13 residues. Trimming stripped 6 bases from V and 10 bases from J, with 18 bases between. This CDR3 is CASRPTGGVGAFF. In DNA, the CDR3 is TGTGCCAGCAGGCCTACAGGCGGGGTGGGAGCTTTCTTT.

The chain joins TRBV7-9 to TRBJ2-2; no firm D call. Deletions cut 4 bases from V and 6 bases from J, with 9 bases between. CDR3 length: 13 residues. In germline, CDR1 is SEHNR, CDR2 FQNEAQ (reference sequence). DNA of the CDR3: TGTGCCAGCAGCTCCGACAAAGCCGGGGAGCTGTTTTTT. Translating gives CASSSDKAGELFF.

This clonotype has a handful of counts. The chain couples TRBV2 to TRBJ2-6, with 9 positions matching TRBD1. This CDR3 is built from 17 residues. The ends lost 5 bases at V and 0 bases at J; junction bases unmatched: 5. Per germline, CDR1 SNHLY and CDR2 FYNNEI. This chain's CDR3 is CASSIGQGPSGANVLTF. The CDR3 DNA reads TGTGCCAGCAGTATAGGACAGGGGCCCTCTGGGGCCAACGTCCTGACTTTC.

In DNA form, the CDR3 reads TGTGCCAGCAGCTTTTCGCGCGGGACTAGCGGGAAAGAGACCCAGTACTTC. Amino acids: CASSFSRGTSGKETQYF. The chain has TRBV7-2 and TRBJ2-5, with 13 bases aligning to TRBD2. The junction had 7 bases not matched to a gene; V was cut back by 3 bases and J by 3 bases. CDR3 length: 17 residues. In germline, CDR1 is SGHTA, CDR2 FQGNSA. Full variable domain (missing parts from reference TRBV7-2 and TRBJ2-5): GAGVSQSPSNKVTEKGKDVELRCDPISGHTALYWYRQSLGQGLEFLIYFQGNSAPDKSGLPSDRFSAERTGGSVSTLTIQRTQQEDSAVYLCASSFSRGTSGKETQYFGPGTRLLVL.

This clonotype was seen more than once but under ten times. CDR3 nucleotides: TGTGCCATCAGTGGCGTTAGAAGCACAGATACGCAGTATTTT. It yields the protein CAISGVRSTDTQYF. V gene TRBV10-3 combines with J gene TRBJ2-3; D remains unclear. With 4 bases removed from V and 0 bases from J, the gap between germline ends came to 8 bases. CDR1 is ENHRY, CDR2 SYGVKD, per germline. CDR3 length: 14 residues.